Below, 28 T cell receptor beta chains from the same sample are listed, as sequenced in a study of identical twins (dated by TCRdb to the mid-2010s). To prepare the library, 5' RACE was applied. The instrument given in TCRdb is Illumina HiSeq 2000. TCRdb reran the public reads through fastp at Q25 and MiXCR, keeping productive beta chains. Every distinct CDR3 protein forms one entry, paired with its most common genes and DNA. The sample yields fewer than 900,000 distinct CDR3 sequences; around a sixth were counted once. The ten largest clones represent approximately 14% of the sample. The same specimen was also included in a second study, on T cells expressing NK-cell markers.

The sequencing sample was made of PBMCs. These receptors originate from a woman younger than 30 in good health.

The chain employs TRBV10-3 and TRBJ2-1; 8 positions match TRBD2. CDR1 ENHRY and CDR2 SYGVKD come from the germline V gene. V shed 5 bases and J 5 bases; nucleotides not matched to a gene: 5. There are 14 residues in the CDR3. The CDR3 DNA reads as TGTGCCATCAGTTCCTTACTAGCGGACAATGAGCAGTTCTTC. Translated, it gives CAISSLLADNEQFF.

V is TRBV5-5 and J is TRBJ2-1, with 13 bases that match TRBD2. Germline loops: CDR1 SGHKS, CDR2 YYEKEE (reference sequence). The CDR3 runs to 16 residues. V was pared by 0 bases and J by 8 bases, with 5 bases of the junction left unmatched. CDR3 amino acids: CASSLAGTSGEDEQFF. CDR3 DNA sequence: TGTGCCAGCAGCTTGGCCGGGACTAGCGGGGAGGATGAGCAGTTCTTC. Drawing the rest from reference TRBV5-5 and TRBJ2-1, the complete variable domain is DAGVTQSPTHLIKTRGQQVTLRCSPISGHKSVSWYQQVLGQGPQFIFQYYEKEERGRGNFPDRFSARQFPNYSSELNVNALLLGDSALYLCASSLAGTSGEDEQFFGPGTRLTVL.

The CDR3 DNA is TGCAGTGCTAGCAATCGGGACTCTGGAAACACCATATATTTT. Protein sequence: CSASNRDSGNTIYF. V and J are TRBV20-1 and TRBJ1-3; D not certain. Germline-derived CDR1 and CDR2 are DFQATT and SNEGSKA (reference sequence). Trimming removed 3 bases at V and 0 bases at J, with 9 bases between. The CDR3 is 14 residues long.

This clonotype appeared a few times. The chain is built from TRBV13 and TRBJ2-7, with D perhaps being TRBD1 or TRBD2 (5 bases each). CDR3 size: 14 residues. CDR1 is PRHDT and CDR2 is FYEKMQ in the germline V gene (reference sequence). V lost 5 bases and J lost 1, with 12 bases in between. CDR3 sequence reads: CASSEGRPSYEQYF. CDR3 DNA sequence: TGTGCCAGCAGCGAGGGACGGCCATCCTACGAGCAGTACTTC.

This clonotype was seen more than once but under ten times. The chain is built from TRBV15 and TRBJ1-5; the D is unclear. The germline gives CDR1 LNHNV, CDR2 YYDKDF (reference sequence). This CDR3 is built from 12 residues. Trimming took off 3 bases at V and 7 bases at J, with 7 bases between the two ends. The CDR3 protein is CATSRVEQPQHF. The CDR3 DNA reads TGTGCCACCAGCAGGGTGGAACAGCCCCAGCATTTT.

This clonotype was counted many times. The chain carries TRBV10-3 and TRBJ2-7, with a weak D call TRBD2 (6 bases). Germline V gives CDR1 ENHRY, CDR2 SYGVKD. The CDR3 consists of 16 residues. The V and J ends lost 8 bases and 3 bases respectively, with 23 bases between them. CDR3 sequence: CAIGDGGGSPNYEQYF. The CDR3 DNA reads as TGTGCCATCGGGGACGGCGGAGGGAGCCCCAACTACGAGCAGTACTTC.

The table lists this clonotype with many counts. This chain joins TRBV14 and TRBJ2-4, with 10 bases lining up with TRBD1. V was pared by 7 bases and J by 8 bases, with 5 bases of the junction left unmatched. Germline V gene lookup returns CDR1 SGHDN and CDR2 FVKESK. The CDR3 has 13 residues. CDR3 in DNA: TGTGCCAGCACCTCCGGGACAGGGGACATTCAGTACTTC. Its protein is CASTSGTGDIQYF.

This clonotype has more than one count but fewer than ten. The CDR3 loop is CASSYRDFPYEQYF. CDR3 bases: TGTGCCAGCAGTTACCGGGACTTCCCCTACGAGCAGTACTTC. The V gene is TRBV12-3 or TRBV12-4, the J gene TRBJ2-7, with TRBD2 as a possible D gene (6 bases). V was pared by 4 bases and J by 2 bases, with 12 bases between. The CDR3 totals 14 residues.

The chain joins TRBV7-2 to TRBJ1-1; D ambiguous. The CDR3 spans 14 residues. Trimming cost V 1 base and J 1 base, with 7 bases left between them. Germline V gene lookup returns CDR1 SGHTA and CDR2 FQGNSA. CDR3 sequence reads: CASSLGLPNTEAFF. CDR3 DNA: TGTGCCAGCAGCTTAGGGCTGCCGAACACTGAAGCTTTCTTT.

This clonotype was recorded at least ten times. V is TRBV12-3 or TRBV12-4 and J is TRBJ2-7; no reliable D call. V was cut by 6 bases and J by 3 bases, with 6 bases left in between. This CDR3 is built from 11 residues. The CDR3 loop is CASSRNYEQYF. DNA of the CDR3: TGTGCCAGCAGCCGGAACTACGAGCAGTACTTC.

The chain uses TRBV29-1 and TRBJ2-7; 8 bases match TRBD1. CDR1 SQVTM and CDR2 ANQGSEA come from the germline V gene. Germline trimming cut 6 bases from V and 5 bases from J; bases unmatched to any gene: 12. The CDR3 length is 14 residues. CDR3: CSVLLRDRTNEQYF. The DNA for the CDR3 is TGCAGCGTCCTCCTCCGGGACAGGACGAACGAGCAGTACTTC.

In DNA form, the CDR3 reads TGTGCCAGCAGTTTTGGGTCTTGGGCGGGAGTAAGCTCCTACAATGAGCAGTTCTTC. This codes for CASSFGSWAGVSSYNEQFF. V gene TRBV12-3 or TRBV12-4 combines with J gene TRBJ2-1, with 7 bases identical to TRBD2. The CDR3 length is 19 residues. J was trimmed by 0 bases and V by 3 bases; bases with no gene match: 14.

This clonotype was recorded a few times. This chain links TRBV5-6 with TRBJ2-7; weak D call: TRBD1 (5 bases). V was cut by 3 bases and J by 7 bases, with 14 bases left in between. Per germline, CDR1 SGHDT and CDR2 YYEEEE. The CDR3 is 13 residues long. The CDR3 here is CASSSAGPREQYF. The CDR3 DNA is TGTGCCAGCAGCTCCGCAGGGCCGCGGGAGCAGTACTTC. Drawing the rest from reference TRBV5-6 and TRBJ2-7, the complete variable domain is DAGVTQSPTHLIKTRGQQVTLRCSPKSGHDTVSWYQQALGQGPQFIFQYYEEEERQRGNFPDRFSGHQFPNYSSELNVNALLLGDSALYLCASSSAGPREQYFGPGTRLTVT.

CDR3 region: CASSREGAPGYDEQFF. CDR3 bases: TGCGCCAGCAGCCGGGAGGGTGCACCAGGATATGATGAGCAGTTCTTC. The chain links TRBV4-3 to TRBJ2-1, with 7 bases aligning to TRBD2. Per the germline V gene, CDR1 is LGHNA and CDR2 is YSLEER. The CDR3 is 16 residues long. Unmatched junction bases numbered 14, after V lost 4 bases and J lost 8 bases.

This chain links TRBV2 with TRBJ1-1, with a possible D match to TRBD1 (6 bases). Trimming stripped 9 bases from V and 0 bases from J, with 14 bases between. CDR1 and CDR2 (germline): SNHLY, FYNNEI. The CDR3 spans 14 residues. CDR3: CASRGTDMNTEAFF. CDR3 coding DNA: TGTGCCAGTAGGGGGACTGACATGAACACTGAAGCTTTCTTT. The full variable domain, rest sourced from reference TRBV2 and TRBJ1-1, is EPEVTQTPSHQVTQMGQEVILRCVPISNHLYFYWYRQILGQKVEFLVSFYNNEISEKSEIFDDQFSVERPDGSNFTLKIRSTKLEDSAMYFCASRGTDMNTEAFFGQGTRLTVV.

This clonotype was found once. The genes are TRBV6-5 and TRBJ2-7; a weak D match, TRBD1 (6 bases). Germline V gene data show CDR1 as MNHEY and CDR2 as SVGAGI. Between the trimmed V and J ends, which lost 4 bases and 0 bases, there was a span of 16 bases. The CDR3 sequence is 16 residues long. As DNA, the CDR3 is TGTGCCAGCAGTTCCTTAGGTGGGGGCCGCTCCTACGAGCAGTACTTC. It translates to CASSSLGGGRSYEQYF.

The sample holds many counts of this clonotype. This chain uses TRBV6-1 with TRBJ1-1; 10 bases are a match to TRBD1. V dropped 7 bases and J dropped 4; count of bases not matched to a gene: 6. The CDR3 contains 14 residues. Germline V gene lookup returns CDR1 MNHNS and CDR2 SASEGT. The CDR3 sequence: CASTGTGDRTEAFF. As DNA, the CDR3 is TGTGCCAGCACCGGGACAGGGGATCGCACTGAAGCTTTCTTT.

This clonotype was detected only a few times. The chain links TRBV6-5 to TRBJ1-2, with D uncertain. Trimming cost V 0 bases and J 7 bases, with 15 bases left between them. CDR3 length: 15 residues. Germline CDR1 and CDR2: MNHEY and SVGAGI. This chain's CDR3 is CASSYSITSGSGYTF. For the CDR3, the DNA is TGTGCCAGCAGTTACTCGATAACTTCGGGGAGTGGCTACACCTTC.

The chain is built from TRBV4-2 and TRBJ1-6; no clear D gene. V lost 4 bases and J lost 0, with 10 bases in between. From germline, CDR1 is LGHNA and CDR2 YNFKEQ. CDR3 length: 16 residues. The DNA for the CDR3 is TGTGCCAGCAGCCCCGGGCGGAGCTCCTATAATTCACCCCTCCACTTT. This translates into CASSPGRSSYNSPLHF.

This clonotype was seen many times. DNA of the CDR3: TGTGCCAGCAGCCAAGATAGTCGAGAGACCCAGTACTTC. Its protein product is CASSQDSRETQYF. The chain couples TRBV4-2 to TRBJ2-5; D gene uncertain. V lost 0 bases and J 4 bases, leaving 6 bases between the germline ends. From germline, CDR1 is LGHNA and CDR2 YNFKEQ. The CDR3 runs 13 residues.

There are a few counts of this clonotype. The gene calls are TRBV20-1 and TRBJ2-3; TRBD1 matches at 7 bases. CDR3 length: 14 amino acids. V gave up 0 bases and J gave up 4 bases; unmatched junction bases: 4. Germline-derived CDR1 and CDR2 are DFQATT and SNEGSKA (reference sequence). The CDR3 nucleotides read TGCAGTGCTAGAGACCCGACAGGGCCAGATACGCAGTATTTT. Amino acid sequence: CSARDPTGPDTQYF.

The chain employs TRBV24-1 and TRBJ1-2, with a possible D match to TRBD1 (5 bases). The CDR3 totals 14 residues. The germline V gene encodes CDR1 KGHDR and CDR2 SFDVKD. V gave up 2 bases and J gave up 6 bases, with 12 bases separating them. CDR3 bases: TGTGCCACCAGTGATTCGGGGGATGAGGATGGCTACACCTTC. Translating it yields CATSDSGDEDGYTF.

Regarding this clonotype: The conserved final phenylalanine or tryptophan is absent from the CDR3, which likely points to a read error. V is TRBV2 and J is TRBJ2-5; TRBD2 matches at 8 bases. Unmatched junction bases numbered 1, after V lost 1 base and J lost 3 bases. The CDR3 sequence is 14 residues long. Germline assignment: CDR1 SNHLY and CDR2 FYNNEI. This CDR3 reads CASSEGRGEETQYS. The CDR3 DNA reads TGTGCCAGCAGTGAAGGGCGGGGGGAAGAGACCCAGTACTCC.

At least ten counts were recorded for this clonotype. The V call is TRBV6-1, the J call TRBJ2-1; TRBD1 matches 7 bases. Germline trimming cut 1 base from V and 3 bases from J; bases unmatched to any gene: 3. CDR1 and CDR2 from the germline V gene are MNHNS and SASEGT. The CDR3 loop spans 15 amino acids. The CDR3 DNA reads as TGTGCCAGCAGTGAAGAGGCAGGGGGCTACAATGAGCAGTTCTTC. This encodes CASSEEAGGYNEQFF.

This clonotype was seen more than once but under ten times. The rearrangement uses TRBV20-1 and TRBJ2-3, with a weak D call TRBD2 (7 bases). CDR3 length equals 15 residues. Germline CDR1 reads DFQATT; CDR2 reads SNEGSKA (reference sequence). The V end lost 3 bases, the J end lost 1 base, and 14 bases lay between the germline ends. The CDR3 DNA is TGCAGTGCTAGCCGGGGGGCGCGAGGCACAGATACGCAGTATTTT. This sequence encodes CSASRGARGTDTQYF.

CDR3 protein: CASSRGGQRSYEQYF. The CDR3 nucleotides read TGTGCCAGCAGCAGAGGGGGACAGCGCTCCTACGAGCAGTACTTC. The chain couples TRBV7-8 to TRBJ2-7; 7 positions agree with TRBD1. J was trimmed by 0 bases and V by 5 bases; bases with no gene match: 7. This CDR3 is 15 amino acids long. The V gene's germline CDR1 is SGHVS and CDR2 FQNEAQ.

The chain joins TRBV7-9 to TRBJ2-7; TRBD2 might be the D (5 bases). The CDR3 extends over 13 amino acids. The ends were cut back, 6 bases at V and 7 bases at J, with 16 bases in the middle. Germline V lookup: CDR1 SEHNR, CDR2 FQNEAQ (reference sequence). CDR3 sequence (DNA): TGTGCCAGCAGGGAAGGTTGGACGGGAGAGCAGTACTTC. Amino acids: CASREGWTGEQYF.

V and J are TRBV20-1 and TRBJ2-7; the D gene is possibly TRBD2 (6 bases). In germline, CDR1 is DFQATT, CDR2 SNEGSKA (reference sequence). V was pared by 0 bases and J by 2 bases, with 14 bases between. This CDR3 comprises 15 residues. In DNA form, the CDR3 reads TGCAGTGCTAGAGAACGGCGGGGACGGACCTACGAGCAGTACTTC. As protein: CSARERRGRTYEQYF.